This T cell receptor (beta chain) was obtained from a study of cytomegalovirus exposure and HLA in healthy donors. About the research overall: About 79% of roughly 400 genotyped donors fell in the Caucasian-associated ancestry cluster. Findings and caveats of the study: A classifier reportedly called cytomegalovirus status with high sensitivity and specificity. In a later analysis, parvovirus B19, influenza, CMV and Epstein-Barr virus appeared linked to several top co-occurrence clusters.

It was healthy bone marrow donors who served as donors. This CDR3 is 13 amino acids long. The germline V gene encodes CDR1 SGHRS and CDR2 YFSETQ. Deletions cut 0 bases from V and 6 bases from J, with 9 bases between. Primers: 60 Vbeta forward and 13 Jbeta reverse. Produced via immunoSEQ multiplex PCR; TCRdb's table is partial and in-frame only. The top ten hold under 5.5% of the sample, which has about 160,000 clones, more than 65% seen once. Regarding this clone: Antigen: not known.

This TCR derives from a man younger than 30 in good health and CMV-seropositive. Sequencing used PBMCs. This chain uses TRBV5-1 with TRBJ1-2; maybe TRBD1 (6 bases). The CDR3 reads CASSLEQGNGYTF. In DNA, the CDR3 is TGCGCCAGCAGCTTGGAACAGGGAAATGGCTACACCTTC.